These T cell receptor beta chains were read from a single sample in a study of regulatory T cells in long-lasting Graves disease. In TCRdb, the multiplex PCR reads were re-called with MiXCR into one record per CDR3 protein. The sample carries roughly 510,000 distinct CDR3 sequences, roughly 15% recorded once. The sample was also reused in another study, on T cells in Graves' hyperthyroidism and ophthalmopathy.

This specimen consisted of peripheral blood mononuclear cells (PBMCs), obtained at new diagnosis, from a patient treated with antithyroid drugs. The receptors derive from a man between 18 and 35 years old with Graves disease. Both conserved end residues are trimmed from each CDR3. The D gene is left open where the match is weak.

d_call	j_call	v_call	cdr3_aa
.	TRBJ2-7	TRBV19	ASSMGYEQY
TRBD1	TRBJ1-6	TRBV5-1	ASSMGQRPSPLH
.	TRBJ2-2	TRBV30	AWSVRTGELF
TRBD1	TRBJ1-2	TRBV18	ASSPEGQPFNYGYT
.	TRBJ2-7	TRBV3-1	ASSQEATGAEQY
TRBD2	TRBJ2-1	TRBV20-1	SAPGLAEQ
TRBD2	TRBJ2-1	TRBV10-3	AISAASGFDEQF
.	TRBJ1-1	TRBV19	ASSMQENTEAF
TRBD2	TRBJ2-7	TRBV20-1	SARAAGYSPYEQY
TRBD1	TRBJ1-2	TRBV28	ASSFATGDHYGYT
.	TRBJ1-1	TRBV7-2	ASSLGDVTEAF
.	TRBJ1-2	TRBV6-1	ASRYLRDGDYGYT
TRBD2	TRBJ2-3	TRBV30	AWRQLAGVRDTQY
.	TRBJ1-2	TRBV7-3	ASSPSNRENYGYT
.	TRBJ2-7	TRBV7-9	ASSLPGAYEQY
.	TRBJ2-7	TRBV15	ATSRRGRRYIYEQY
.	TRBJ2-1	TRBV9	ASTLWQGSYNEQF
.	TRBJ2-1	TRBV10-3	AIGLNSNEQF
.	TRBJ2-2	TRBV9	ASSVGRANTGELF
.	TRBJ1-2	TRBV2	ASRKDGPGGYGYT
.	TRBJ2-1	TRBV7-9	ASSLGNNPVTGQF
.	TRBJ2-7	TRBV27	ASRGAGTLSSYEQY
.	TRBJ2-5	TRBV7-9	ASGRGRGQETQY
.	TRBJ2-1	TRBV2	ASSEVPVSYNEQF
TRBD1	TRBJ2-1	TRBV7-6	ASSQLIHGTGYNEQF
TRBD2	TRBJ2-7	TRBV2	ASTGLAGVGEQY
TRBD1	TRBJ1-1	TRBV11-1	ASRSGTGPNTEAF
.	TRBJ1-5	TRBV6-2/TRBV6-3	ASGPFSNQPQH
TRBD2	TRBJ2-7	TRBV20-1	SAWGPGLAGSSYEQY
.	TRBJ2-1	TRBV3-1	ASSQQGAGRYNEQF
TRBD1	TRBJ2-1	TRBV5-6	ASSLRGTGANEQF
.	TRBJ1-5	TRBV6-1	ASSGQGLVQPQH
.	TRBJ2-7	TRBV3-1	ASSLFQRYYEQY
TRBD2	TRBJ2-6	TRBV3-1	ASSSGLAGAEAGANVLT
.	TRBJ1-2	TRBV4-2	ASSQEGPRNYGYT
TRBD1	TRBJ2-1	TRBV6-1	ASSAEWTGYNEQF
.	TRBJ2-7	TRBV7-2	ASSPYSGSKY
TRBD2	TRBJ2-3	TRBV7-9	ASSSSGGDSTDTQY
.	TRBJ2-5	TRBV10-3	AISESAGQTKETQY
TRBD1	TRBJ1-2	TRBV12-3/TRBV12-4	ASRTGGSYT
TRBD2	TRBJ2-1	TRBV2	ASRTSGRNEQF
.	TRBJ1-1	TRBV28	ASSFHRPNTEAF
TRBD2	TRBJ2-1	TRBV29-1	SVGKLAEAFYNEQF
TRBD2	TRBJ2-3	TRBV20-1	SAKGTSGIQDTQY
.	TRBJ2-7	TRBV12-3/TRBV12-4	ASSRQYYEQY
.	TRBJ2-2	TRBV11-3	ASSRARGGELF
TRBD2	TRBJ2-7	TRBV12-3/TRBV12-4	ASSLQTSGKEQY
TRBD2	TRBJ2-3	TRBV11-2	ASSILTGTSGTDTQY
TRBD2	TRBJ2-1	TRBV11-2	ASSSTSGVSGEQF
TRBD2	TRBJ2-2	TRBV11-3	ASSLRAGGPSGELF
TRBD1	TRBJ1-6	TRBV7-9	ASSRSGGQGDSPLH
.	TRBJ1-5	TRBV2	ASSEAGTRVH
.	TRBJ2-5	TRBV3-1	ASSQAPLDQETQY
.	TRBJ1-1	TRBV10-3	ATTEVGAMNTEAF
.	TRBJ2-7	TRBV12-3/TRBV12-4	ASSHGTRYEQY
.	TRBJ2-1	TRBV5-1	ASSLVGGAFDEQF
TRBD1	TRBJ2-3	TRBV12-3/TRBV12-4	ASRWDRGSTDTQY
TRBD2	TRBJ2-5	TRBV11-2	ASSLKWRGEETQY
.	TRBJ1-2	TRBV3-1	ASSQGQVGYT
.	TRBJ2-7	TRBV4-1	ASSQATETLSYEQY